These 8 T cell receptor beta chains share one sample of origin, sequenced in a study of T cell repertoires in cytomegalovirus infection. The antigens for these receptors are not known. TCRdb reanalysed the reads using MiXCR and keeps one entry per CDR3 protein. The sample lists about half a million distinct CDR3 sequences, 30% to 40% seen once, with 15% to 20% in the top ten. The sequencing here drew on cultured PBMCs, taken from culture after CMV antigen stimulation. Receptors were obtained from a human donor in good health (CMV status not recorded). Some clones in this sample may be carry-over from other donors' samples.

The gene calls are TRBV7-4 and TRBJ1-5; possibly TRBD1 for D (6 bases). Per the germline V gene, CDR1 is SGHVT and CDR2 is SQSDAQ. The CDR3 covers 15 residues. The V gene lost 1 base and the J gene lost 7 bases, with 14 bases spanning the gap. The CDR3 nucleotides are TGTGCCAGCAGCTTAGAAGGGGGAGAGGGGCAGCCCCAGCATTTT. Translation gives CASSLEGGEGQPQHF.

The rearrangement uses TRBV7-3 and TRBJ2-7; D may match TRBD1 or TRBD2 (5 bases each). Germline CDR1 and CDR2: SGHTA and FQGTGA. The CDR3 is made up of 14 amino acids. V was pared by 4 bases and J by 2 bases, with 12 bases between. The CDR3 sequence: CASSWDAETYEQYF. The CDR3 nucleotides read TGTGCCAGCAGCTGGGACGCGGAAACCTACGAGCAGTACTTC.

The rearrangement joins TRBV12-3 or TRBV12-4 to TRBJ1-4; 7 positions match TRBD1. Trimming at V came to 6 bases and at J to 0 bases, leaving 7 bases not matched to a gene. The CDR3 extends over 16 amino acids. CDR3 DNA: TGTGCCAGCAGCGGACAGGCTGGTGCAACTAATGAAAAACTGTTTTTT. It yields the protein CASSGQAGATNEKLFF.

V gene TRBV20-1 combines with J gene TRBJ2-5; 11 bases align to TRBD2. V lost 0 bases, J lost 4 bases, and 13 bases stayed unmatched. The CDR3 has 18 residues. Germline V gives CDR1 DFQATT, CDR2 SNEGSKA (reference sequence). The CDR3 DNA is TGCAGTGCTAGAGATGCGGGTCCTAGCGGGAGGTGGAGAGAGACCCAGTACTTC. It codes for CSARDAGPSGRWRETQYF.

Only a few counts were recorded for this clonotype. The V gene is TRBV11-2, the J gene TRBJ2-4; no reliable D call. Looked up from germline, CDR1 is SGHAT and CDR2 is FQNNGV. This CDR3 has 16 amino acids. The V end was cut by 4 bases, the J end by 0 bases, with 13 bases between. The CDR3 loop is CASSWRAIGAKNIQYF. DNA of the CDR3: TGTGCCAGCAGCTGGCGAGCGATAGGAGCCAAAAACATTCAGTACTTC.

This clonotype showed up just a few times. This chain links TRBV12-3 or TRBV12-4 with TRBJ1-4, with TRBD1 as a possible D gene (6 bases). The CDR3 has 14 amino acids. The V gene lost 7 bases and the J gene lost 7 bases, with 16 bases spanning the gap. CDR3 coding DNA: TGTGCCAGCAAGCCGGGACATGGGTCTGAAAAACTGTTTTTT. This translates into CASKPGHGSEKLFF.

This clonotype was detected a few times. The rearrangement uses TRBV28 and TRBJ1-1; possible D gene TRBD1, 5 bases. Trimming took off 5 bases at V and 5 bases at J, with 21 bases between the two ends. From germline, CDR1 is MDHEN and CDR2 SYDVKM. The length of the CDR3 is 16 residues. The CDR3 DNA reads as TGTGCCAGCAGTCCCCTTGGGGGGGGAAGAAATACTGAAGCTTTCTTT. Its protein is CASSPLGGGRNTEAFF.

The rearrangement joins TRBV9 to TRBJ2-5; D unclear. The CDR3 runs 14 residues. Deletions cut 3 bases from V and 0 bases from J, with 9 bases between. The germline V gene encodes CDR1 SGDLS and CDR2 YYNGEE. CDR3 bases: TGTGCCAGCAGCGCGACACAGTACCAAGAGACCCAGTACTTC. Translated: CASSATQYQETQYF.